A selection of T cell receptor beta chains follows, all from one sample in a study of cytomegalovirus exposure and HLA in healthy donors. Profiled with immunoSEQ multiplex PCR; TCRdb holds only in-frame clones, not every one. The data contain tens of thousands of clones, 82% of them singletons. The sample consisted of PBMCs. The receptor set was obtained from a middle-aged man in good health and CMV-seronegative. Each CDR3 is given with its conserved first and last residue. The D gene is left open where the match is weak. The size field is filled for only some rows; it gives once, few, many or a size class.

cdr3_nt cdr3_aa d_call clone_size j_call v_call
TGTGCCAGCAGCTACTCTAGCACAGATACGCAGTATTTT CASSYSSTDTQYF . few TRBJ2-3 TRBV7-3
TGTGCCAGCAGTTTTAGCAACACTGAAGCTTTCTTT CASSFSNTEAFF . few TRBJ1-1 TRBV28
TGTGCCACCAGTCTAGTAATCGGACAGACCGGGGAGCTGTTTTTT CATSLVIGQTGELFF . once TRBJ2-2 TRBV15
TGTGCCAGTAGTATCGGCCGGGACAGGTACTACAATGAGCAGTTCTTC CASSIGRDRYYNEQFF TRBD1 few TRBJ2-1 TRBV19
TGCGCCAGCAGCCAAGATGGTAAGGCTACTACCTTCTTCTTC CASSQDGKATTFFF . . TRBJ2-7 TRBV4-1
TGTGCCAGCAGTTTATACGGGGCTGGGGCCAACGTCCTGACTTTC CASSLYGAGANVLTF . once TRBJ2-6 TRBV27
TGCAGCATGTGGGCCAAGGACAGGGAAGACTATGGCTACCCCTTC CSMWAKDREDYGYPF TRBD1 . TRBJ1-2 TRBV29-1
TGTGCCAGCAGCAAATGGAGGTGGGACTCTGGAAACACCATATATTTT CASSKWRWDSGNTIYF . . TRBJ1-3 TRBV21-1
TGTGCCAGCAGCCTGGACAGGGTCGAGCAGTACTTC CASSLDRVEQYF TRBD1 few TRBJ2-7 TRBV5-4
TGTGCCAGCAGCCCTGCCTACGAGCAGTACTTC CASSPAYEQYF . . TRBJ2-7 TRBV7-2